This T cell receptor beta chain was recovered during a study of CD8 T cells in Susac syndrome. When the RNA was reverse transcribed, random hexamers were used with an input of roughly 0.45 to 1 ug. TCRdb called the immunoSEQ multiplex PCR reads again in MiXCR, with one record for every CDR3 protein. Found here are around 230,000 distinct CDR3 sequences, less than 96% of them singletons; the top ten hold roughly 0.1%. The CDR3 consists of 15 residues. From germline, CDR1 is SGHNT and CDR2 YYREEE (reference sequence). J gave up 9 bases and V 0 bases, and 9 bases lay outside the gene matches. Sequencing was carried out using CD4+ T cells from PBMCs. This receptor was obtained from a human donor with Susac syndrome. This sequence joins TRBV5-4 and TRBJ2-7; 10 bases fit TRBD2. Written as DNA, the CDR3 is TGTGCCAGCAGCTTGGAGGCTAGCGGGAGCGGTGGGCAGTACTTC. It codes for CASSLEASGSGGQYF.